This entry concerns a single T cell receptor (beta chain). Per the germline V gene, CDR1 is SGHTA and CDR2 is FQGTGA. The CDR3 spans 15 residues. V lost 5 bases, J lost 3 bases, and 14 bases lay in between. The sample originates from a study of T cell changes during pregnancy in multiple sclerosis. The method was immunoSEQ multiplex PCR; TCRdb's version includes in-frame clones alone and lacks a portion of them. The sample holds tens of thousands of clones, about 91% seen once. The sample here was CD4+ T cells from peripheral blood mononuclear cells, taken in the third trimester of pregnancy. This clonotype was obtained from a female donor in good health, enrolled as a control in a pregnancy study. The chain has TRBV7-3 and TRBJ1-5; perhaps TRBD1 as D (5 bases). This chain's CDR3 is CASSLVGGPNQPQHF. CDR3 nucleotides: TGTGCCAGCAGCCTAGTGGGGGGACCCAATCAGCCCCAGCATTTT.